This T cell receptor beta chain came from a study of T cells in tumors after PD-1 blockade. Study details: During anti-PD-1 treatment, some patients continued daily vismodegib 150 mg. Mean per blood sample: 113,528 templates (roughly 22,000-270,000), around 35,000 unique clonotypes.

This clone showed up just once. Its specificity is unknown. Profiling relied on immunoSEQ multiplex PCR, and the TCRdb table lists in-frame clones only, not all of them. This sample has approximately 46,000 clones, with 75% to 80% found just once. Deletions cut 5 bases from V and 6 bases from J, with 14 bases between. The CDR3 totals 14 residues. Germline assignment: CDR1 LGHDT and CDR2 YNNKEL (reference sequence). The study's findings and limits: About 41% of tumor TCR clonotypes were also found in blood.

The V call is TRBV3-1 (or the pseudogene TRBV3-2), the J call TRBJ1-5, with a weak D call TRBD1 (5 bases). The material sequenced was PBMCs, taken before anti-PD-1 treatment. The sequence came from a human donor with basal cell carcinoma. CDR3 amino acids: CASSSRGDGQPQHF. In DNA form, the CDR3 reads TGTGCCAGCAGCAGCCGGGGGGATGGTCAGCCCCAGCATTTT.